The 23 T cell receptor beta chains given below trace back to one sample, sequenced in a study of T cells in Graves' hyperthyroidism and ophthalmopathy. Amplification of TCR beta CDR3 regions used RNA as the template. The study used the HTBI primer set for a first-round RT-PCR of the TCR CDR3. TCRdb recomputed calls from the multiplex PCR reads with MiXCR, one row per CDR3 protein. Of around 600,000 distinct CDR3 sequences in the sample, about 45% were seen once. Sequencing was done on a sample of peripheral blood or thyroid tissue (not recorded which). All receptors come from an adult man with Graves' disease, either hyperthyroidism or ophthalmopathy (not recorded which).

The chain joins TRBV6-6 to TRBJ2-7, with 7 bases fitting TRBD1. V lost 7 bases to trimming and J lost 2 bases; unmatched junction nucleotides: 8. CDR1 and CDR2 (germline): MNHNY, SVGAGI (reference sequence). CDR3 size: 14 residues. The CDR3 is CASTLTTGPYEQYF. The DNA of the CDR3 is TGTGCCAGCACCTTGACGACAGGGCCCTACGAGCAGTACTTC.

Regarding this clonotype: At one end, the junction sequence differs from germline, possibly due to a read error. The V gene is TRBV5-1, the J gene TRBJ2-7; D is possibly TRBD1 or TRBD2 (6 bases each). The germline gives CDR1 SGHRS, CDR2 YFSETQ. The CDR3 contains 16 residues. The CDR3 here is CASSSGATANVWEQYF. The CDR3 nucleotides are TGTGCCAGCAGCTCGGGGGCAACAGCGAACGTCTGGGAGCAGTACTTC. Full variable domain (rest looked up from reference TRBV5-1 and TRBJ2-7): KAGVTQTPRYLIKTRGQQVTLSCSPISGHRSVSWYQQTPGQGLQFLFEYFSETQRNKGNFPGRFSGRQFSNSRSEMNVSTLELGDSALYLCASSSGATANVWEQYFGPGTRLTVT.

The table lists this clonotype with a few counts. The chain is built from TRBV2 and TRBJ2-7; D unresolved. The CDR3 runs 13 residues. Per germline, CDR1 SNHLY and CDR2 FYNNEI. Trimming stripped 6 bases from V and 0 bases from J, with 9 bases between. The CDR3 loop reads CASSVKASYEQYF. CDR3 bases: TGTGCCAGCAGCGTCAAAGCCTCCTACGAGCAGTACTTC.

This chain links TRBV2 with TRBJ1-1; D may be TRBD1 (5 bases). The CDR3 runs 15 residues. The V end was cut by 7 bases, the J end by 3 bases, with 18 bases between. Looked up from germline, CDR1 is SNHLY and CDR2 is FYNNEI. CDR3 DNA: TGTGCCAGCATCGGCGGGACTTATCTGGACACTGAAGCTTTCTTT. This sequence encodes CASIGGTYLDTEAFF.

This clonotype was picked up a small number of times. V is TRBV20-1 and J is TRBJ1-1; a weak D match, TRBD1 (6 bases). V lost 0 bases, J lost 1 base, and 12 bases lay in between. CDR3 length equals 15 residues. The germline V gene encodes CDR1 DFQATT and CDR2 SNEGSKA (reference sequence). CDR3 nucleotides: TGCAGTGCTAGAGATCCGGACAGTCAGAACACTGAAGCTTTCTTT. This codes for CSARDPDSQNTEAFF.

The genes are TRBV29-1 and TRBJ2-5, with 12 positions matching TRBD2. V lost 6 bases to trimming and J lost 4 bases; unmatched junction nucleotides: 6. The CDR3 has 14 amino acids. Germline values: CDR1 SQVTM, CDR2 ANQGSEA. The CDR3 here is CSVGTSGLRETQYF. CDR3 nucleotide sequence: TGCAGCGTCGGGACTAGCGGGCTTCGAGAGACCCAGTACTTC.

This chain links TRBV25-1 with TRBJ2-7; 9 positions agree with TRBD1. Germline-derived CDR1 and CDR2 are MGHDK and SYGVNS. V was pared by 2 bases and J by 5 bases, with 7 bases of the junction left unmatched. This CDR3 contains 15 residues. The DNA for the CDR3 is TGTGCCAGCAGTGAAGAAACGGACAGGGGAGACGAGCAGTACTTC. Translating it yields CASSEETDRGDEQYF.

This chain joins TRBV2 and TRBJ2-7, with TRBD1 matching 12 bases. The CDR3 length is 18 residues. The trim removed 6 bases at V and 4 bases at J, leaving 16 bases unmatched. Germline CDR1 SNHLY, CDR2 FYNNEI. The CDR3 region has the DNA TGTGCCAGCAGCTCAAACGCCGGGACAGGGGGCTTATTGTACGAGCAGTACTTC. Translating gives CASSSNAGTGGLLYEQYF.

This clonotype occurred many times. The V gene is TRBV20-1, the J gene TRBJ2-5, with D possibly TRBD2 on 6 matching bases. The germline CDR1 and CDR2 sequences are DFQATT and SNEGSKA (reference sequence). Trimming pared 2 bases from V and 5 bases from J, leaving 12 bases between. There are 13 residues in the CDR3. The CDR3 is CSARLAGPETQYF. The DNA for the CDR3 is TGCAGTGCTAGATTGGCGGGGCCGGAGACCCAGTACTTC.

This clonotype has just a few counts. This sequence joins TRBV9 and TRBJ2-2; possibly TRBD1 for D (6 bases). Deletions cut 0 bases from V and 8 bases from J, with 14 bases between. Germline CDR1 reads SGDLS; CDR2 reads YYNGEE. CDR3 length: 15 residues. DNA of the CDR3: TGTGCCAGCAGCGTAGCTACAGGGCTTTCTGGGGAGCTGTTTTTT. Translated: CASSVATGLSGELFF.

This clonotype has just a few counts. The J gene is TRBJ1-1, the V gene TRBV10-3, with no clear D. Germline CDR1 is ENHRY and CDR2 is SYGVKD. Trimming shortened V by 0 bases and J by 5 bases, and 13 bases separated the two germline ends. The CDR3 has 15 amino acids. CDR3 region: CAISESNRVGTEAFF. Here the CDR3 DNA reads TGTGCCATCAGTGAGTCGAACCGGGTTGGAACTGAAGCTTTCTTT.

This clonotype has ten or more counts. The chain links TRBV7-2 to TRBJ1-2; TRBD1 aligns across 7 bases. The length of the CDR3 is 15 residues. After removal of 3 bases from V and 4 bases from J, the junction contained 8 bases not matched to a gene. Germline V gene lookup returns CDR1 SGHTA and CDR2 FQGNSA. The CDR3 DNA follows: TGTGCCAGCAGCTTCACGACAGGGTCGGGCTATGGCTACACCTTC. It translates to CASSFTTGSGYGYTF. Together with reference TRBV7-2 and TRBJ1-2, the CDR3 gives the full variable domain: GAGVSQSPSNKVTEKGKDVELRCDPISGHTALYWYRQSLGQGLEFLIYFQGNSAPDKSGLPSDRFSAERTGGSVSTLTIQRTQQEDSAVYLCASSFTTGSGYGYTFGSGTRLTVV.

This clonotype was recorded many times. The rearrangement uses TRBV10-2 and TRBJ1-4; TRBD1 aligns across 7 bases. V shed 6 bases and J 0 bases; nucleotides not matched to a gene: 7. Germline CDR1 and CDR2: WSHSY and SAAADI. The CDR3 loop spans 16 amino acids. The CDR3 region has the DNA TGCGCCAGCAGCGGAGACAGGGCCGCAACTAATGAAAAACTGTTTTTT. Amino acids: CASSGDRAATNEKLFF.

V and J are TRBV10-3 and TRBJ1-1; TRBD1 matches at 8 bases. Germline trimming cut 5 bases from V and 0 bases from J; bases unmatched to any gene: 2. The CDR3 is 14 residues long. Germline assignment: CDR1 ENHRY and CDR2 SYGVKD. This chain's CDR3 is CAISRDRLNTEAFF. The CDR3, as DNA: TGTGCCATCAGTCGGGACAGGCTGAACACTGAAGCTTTCTTT.

This clonotype occurred a few times. V and J are TRBV5-1 and TRBJ1-6, with a weak D call TRBD1 (6 bases). CDR1 is SGHRS and CDR2 is YFSETQ in the germline V gene. Trimming left V 0 bases short and J 7 bases short, with 11 bases between. The CDR3 has 15 residues. In nucleotides, the CDR3 is TGCGCCAGCAGCTTGGAATGGGACACAAATTCACCCCTCCACTTT. This translates into CASSLEWDTNSPLHF. Full variable domain (remainder filled in from reference TRBV5-1 and TRBJ1-6): KAGVTQTPRYLIKTRGQQVTLSCSPISGHRSVSWYQQTPGQGLQFLFEYFSETQRNKGNFPGRFSGRQFSNSRSEMNVSTLELGDSALYLCASSLEWDTNSPLHFGNGTRLTVT.

V is TRBV7-8 and J is TRBJ2-2; D may be TRBD2 (5 bases). The CDR3 runs to 13 residues. Germline CDR1 is SGHVS and CDR2 is FQNEAQ. The germline V and J ends were trimmed by 8 bases and 5 bases, with 12 bases remaining between them. CDR3 protein: CASSPLVTGELFF. The DNA for the CDR3 is TGTGCCAGCTCACCACTAGTAACCGGGGAGCTGTTTTTT.

In its sample, this clonotype was seen a few times. The chain joins TRBV7-9 to TRBJ1-4; D not resolved. From germline, CDR1 is SEHNR and CDR2 FQNEAQ (reference sequence). There are 14 residues in the CDR3. The V and J ends lost 1 base and 5 bases respectively, with 8 bases between them. In DNA form, the CDR3 reads TGTGCCAGCAGCTTAGATTTCGGGAATGAAAAACTGTTTTTT. It encodes CASSLDFGNEKLFF.

The rearrangement uses TRBV7-2 and TRBJ1-2; no definite D call. Germline CDR1 SGHTA, CDR2 FQGNSA. V was shortened by 7 bases and J by 8 bases, with 17 bases between the two germline ends. The CDR3 covers 13 residues. CDR3 DNA: TGTGCCAGCAAATCGGGAGGGTTCGGCGGCTACACCTTC. It specifies CASKSGGFGGYTF.

J is TRBJ1-1 and V is TRBV20-1; 8 nucleotides line up with TRBD1. Germline CDR1 DFQATT, CDR2 SNEGSKA (reference sequence). The CDR3 totals 14 residues. Germline trimming cut 5 bases from V and 4 bases from J; bases unmatched to any gene: 9. The CDR3 sequence: CSAPRGTGGTEAFF. CDR3 coding DNA: TGCAGTGCTCCCCGAGGAACAGGGGGCACTGAAGCTTTCTTT.

This clonotype was observed a handful of times. The V gene is TRBV7-9, the J gene TRBJ2-7; 7 bases align to TRBD1. Germline CDR1 SEHNR, CDR2 FQNEAQ (reference sequence). The trim removed 5 bases at V and 0 bases at J, leaving 7 bases unmatched. This CDR3 spans 15 amino acids. Written as DNA, the CDR3 is TGTGCCAGCAGCGTAGGCCGACAGGGCTCCTACGAGCAGTACTTC. This codes for CASSVGRQGSYEQYF.

The chain is built from TRBV2 and TRBJ2-7; 7 nucleotides agree with TRBD1. Germline-derived CDR1 and CDR2 are SNHLY and FYNNEI. V gave up 3 bases and J gave up 12 bases; unmatched junction bases: 5. The CDR3 has 11 amino acids. CDR3 in amino acids: CASSEKGAGYF. As DNA, the CDR3 is TGTGCCAGCAGTGAGAAGGGGGCTGGGTACTTC.

This clonotype was observed a few times. This chain links TRBV5-4 with TRBJ2-2, with TRBD1 matching 8 bases. The CDR3 spans 15 residues. Looked up from germline, CDR1 is SGHNT and CDR2 is YYREEE (reference sequence). V was clipped by 1 base and J by 5 bases; unmatched bases: 4. CDR3 amino acids: CASSLQGALTGELFF. CDR3 in DNA: TGTGCCAGCAGCTTGCAGGGGGCGCTAACCGGGGAGCTGTTTTTT. Full variable domain (outside the CDR3, taken from reference TRBV5-4 and TRBJ2-2): ETGVTQSPTHLIKTRGQQVTLRCSSQSGHNTVSWYQQALGQGPQFIFQYYREEENGRGNFPPRFSGLQFPNYSSELNVNALELDDSALYLCASSLQGALTGELFFGEGSRLTVL.

The sample holds a few counts of this clonotype. The J gene is TRBJ1-4, the V gene TRBV7-6, with 7 bases identical to TRBD1. This CDR3 region has 17 residues. The junction had 7 bases not matched to a gene; V was cut back by 1 base and J by 2 bases. Per the germline V gene, CDR1 is SGHVS and CDR2 is FNYEAQ. Written as DNA, the CDR3 is TGTGCCAGCAGCTTAGAAGGTTCGGGACAGACTAATGAAAAACTGTTTTTT. Residues: CASSLEGSGQTNEKLFF.